This T cell receptor beta chain was captured in a study of early T cells in non-severe SARS-CoV-2 infection. Study in general: Chains stayed unpaired after sequencing of bulk RNA from unsorted whole blood.

J was trimmed by 0 bases and V by 5 bases; bases with no gene match: 6. The germline gives CDR1 MDHEN, CDR2 SYDVKM. This CDR3 comprises 16 residues. Tagging with unique molecular identifiers was applied to individual cDNA molecules. TCRdb reprocessed the 5' RACE reads with MiXCR, giving one entry per CDR3 protein. The sample records around 110,000 distinct CDR3 sequences, 11% being singletons. In regard to this clonotype: The antigen is undetermined.

Study-wide results and limits: Anti-spike CD8 responses were favored by VDJdb matching, which missed private and CD4 specificities.

V is TRBV28 and J is TRBJ1-1, with 10 bases identical to TRBD1. The sample was whole blood. The sequence was collected from an adult who was a healthcare worker with PCR-confirmed SARS-CoV-2 infection or an uninfected control (not recorded which). The CDR3 sequence is CASSNPGQGLNTEAFF. CDR3 sequence (DNA): TGTGCCAGCAGTAACCCGGGACAGGGGCTGAACACTGAAGCTTTCTTT.